This note documents a single TCR beta chain sequence. Its antigen is undetermined. This specimen comes from a study of T cell responses to AZD1222 COVID-19 vaccine. General study points: The reported proportion of spike-specific TCRs targeting unmutated variant regions was nearly half. Spike-spanning, vaccine-associated CD4 TCRs were dominant at 160-218 and 743-854. Repertoires were collected only later (after the peak T cell response had occurred).

Germline V CDR1 and CDR2: SGDLS, YYNGEE. Trimming removed 8 bases from V and 3 bases from J, with 15 bases in between. CDR3 length: 14 residues. TCRdb's table, derived via immunoSEQ multiplex PCR, lists solely in-frame clones and lacks some. The table includes over 150,000 clones, about 86% detected once. Sequenced here: peripheral blood, sampled on day 0 of MenACWY control vaccination. This sequence joins TRBV9 and TRBJ1-3; a possible D gene is TRBD1 (5 bases). The source of this sequence is an adult in good health. CDR3 nucleotides: TGTGCCAGTCGGGGGATGCGAGGTGGAAACACCATATATTTT. Its protein is CASRGMRGGNTIYF.